These 9 T cell receptor beta chains share one sample of origin, sequenced in a study of identical twins. Each CDR3 protein gets one entry after TCRdb re-called the 5' RACE reads with MiXCR. The sample carries approximately 300,000 distinct CDR3 sequences, over 8.5% recorded once. The sample was also reused in another study, on yellow fever vaccine responses in identical twins.

The sample comprised CD8+ T cells sorted from blood. The source is a woman between 18 and 29 years old in good health.

There are a few counts of this clonotype. The chain has TRBV20-1 and TRBJ1-6, with 10 bases identical to TRBD1. V was clipped by 6 bases and J by 9 bases; unmatched bases: 8. Germline CDR1 and CDR2: DFQATT and SNEGSKA (reference sequence). The CDR3 has 14 residues. The CDR3 sequence: CSATGTGVFSPLHF. The DNA of the CDR3 is TGCAGTGCAACCGGGACAGGGGTTTTTTCACCCCTCCACTTT.

This clonotype was observed a handful of times. This sequence joins TRBV30 and TRBJ2-1, with D tentatively TRBD2 (5 bases). Looked up from germline, CDR1 is GTSNPN and CDR2 is SVGIG (reference sequence). There are 13 residues in the CDR3. V dropped 2 bases and J dropped 8 bases, with 13 bases sitting between them. The CDR3 DNA sequence: TGTGCCTGGAGTCCCTCTAACGGGGATGAGCAGTTCTTC. This encodes CAWSPSNGDEQFF.

This clonotype was counted between two and nine times. The V and J genes are TRBV7-6 and TRBJ2-1, with D uncertain. The germline V and J ends were trimmed by 1 base and 8 bases, with 3 bases remaining between them. The CDR3 covers 11 residues. CDR1 SGHVS and CDR2 FNYEAQ come from the germline V gene. CDR3 DNA sequence: TGTGCCAGCAGCTTAGACCATGAGCAGTTCTTC. Translating it yields CASSLDHEQFF. Together with reference TRBV7-6 and TRBJ2-1, the CDR3 gives the full variable domain: GAGVSQSPRYKVTKRGQDVALRCDPISGHVSLYWYRQALGQGPEFLTYFNYEAQQDKSGLPNDRFSAERPEGSISTLTIQRTEQRDSAMYRCASSLDHEQFFGPGTRLTVL.

The chain links TRBV27 to TRBJ2-2; 9 bases agree with TRBD1. CDR3 length: 15 residues. Germline CDR1 is MNHEY and CDR2 is SMNVEV (reference sequence). V shed 3 bases, J shed 6 bases, and the junction held 5 bases outside the gene matches. The CDR3 DNA is TGTGCCAGCAGTTTTTGGACAGGGGACGCCGGGGAGCTGTTTTTT. It translates to CASSFWTGDAGELFF.

The sample holds a few counts of this clonotype. V gene TRBV6-5 combines with J gene TRBJ2-7; D might be TRBD1 (5 bases). V lost 4 bases to trimming and J lost 1 base, with 23 bases between them. The CDR3 is 18 amino acids. Germline loops: CDR1 MNHEY, CDR2 SVGAGI. In DNA form, the CDR3 reads TGTGCCAGCAGTTCCACCACGCCCTCCGGACACCTTTCCTACGAGCAGTACTTC. It codes for CASSSTTPSGHLSYEQYF.

V gene TRBV6-1 combines with J gene TRBJ2-5; 8 nucleotides line up with TRBD1. Germline loops: CDR1 MNHNS, CDR2 SASEGT. The CDR3 is 16 amino acids. The V segment lost 5 bases and the J segment 2 bases; nucleotides outside the gene matches: 10. In DNA, the CDR3 is TGTGCCAGCAGTACCATGGACAGGGAGCCACAAGAGACCCAGTACTTC. Residues: CASSTMDREPQETQYF.

This clonotype was seen repeatedly, ten times or more. The genes are TRBV29-1 and TRBJ2-1; 11 nucleotides line up with TRBD2. CDR3 length: 15 residues. V shed 1 base, J shed 4 bases, and the junction held 3 bases outside the gene matches. CDR1 and CDR2 from the germline V gene are SQVTM and ANQGSEA. The CDR3 loop reads CSVEVGTSGYNEQFF. CDR3 nucleotide sequence: TGCAGCGTTGAAGTCGGGACTAGCGGATACAATGAGCAGTTCTTC.

V and J are TRBV27 and TRBJ2-7; 7 positions match TRBD2. Germline CDR1 MNHEY, CDR2 SMNVEV (reference sequence). The junction had 7 bases not matched to a gene; V was cut back by 4 bases and J by 4 bases. The CDR3 totals 14 residues. CDR3 DNA sequence: TGTGCCAGCAGTTCGGGACTAAGAAGGTACGAGCAGTACTTC. Its protein is CASSSGLRRYEQYF.

This clonotype was observed a few times. The V and J genes are TRBV19 and TRBJ2-7; a weak D match, TRBD1 (6 bases). The V gene's germline CDR1 is LNHDA and CDR2 SQIVND (reference sequence). V was trimmed by 3 bases and J by 2 bases, leaving 14 bases between them. CDR3 size: 15 residues. The CDR3 bases are TGTGCCAGTAGTATTTTTGGGGGCGCACCCTACGAGCAGTACTTC. Protein product: CASSIFGGAPYEQYF. The full variable domain, rest sourced from reference TRBV19 and TRBJ2-7, is DGGITQSPKYLFRKEGQNVTLSCEQNLNHDAMYWYRQDPGQGLRLIYYSQIVNDFQKGDIAEGYSVSREKKESFPLTVTSAQKNPTAFYLCASSIFGGAPYEQYFGPGTRLTVT.